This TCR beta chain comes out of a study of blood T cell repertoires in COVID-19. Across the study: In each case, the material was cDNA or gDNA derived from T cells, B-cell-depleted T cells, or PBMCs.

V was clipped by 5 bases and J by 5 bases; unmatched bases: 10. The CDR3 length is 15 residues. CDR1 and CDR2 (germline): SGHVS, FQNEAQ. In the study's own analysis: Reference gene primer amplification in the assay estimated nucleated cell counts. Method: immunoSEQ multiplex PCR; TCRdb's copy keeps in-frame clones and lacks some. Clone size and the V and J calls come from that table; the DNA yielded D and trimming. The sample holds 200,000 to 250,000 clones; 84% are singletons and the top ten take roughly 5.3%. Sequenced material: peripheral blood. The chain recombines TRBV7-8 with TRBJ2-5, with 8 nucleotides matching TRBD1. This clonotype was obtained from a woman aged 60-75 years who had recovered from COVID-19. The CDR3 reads CASSMQGASLETQYF. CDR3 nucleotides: TGTGCCAGCAGCATGCAGGGGGCAAGTCTGGAGACCCAGTACTTC.